This T cell receptor beta chain derives from a study of cytomegalovirus exposure and HLA in healthy donors. Details on this clone: The antigen is undetermined.

In germline, CDR1 is LNHDA, CDR2 SQIVND (reference sequence). Trimming took off 0 bases at V and 10 bases at J, with 21 bases between the two ends. This CDR3 is built from 16 residues. PCR amplification relied on 60 Vbeta primers (plus 13 Jbeta primers). Data came from immunoSEQ multiplex PCR; TCRdb stores just in-frame clones and leaves some out. The data hold over 150,000 clones, with more than 85% observed a single time. Study conclusions and caveats: The classifier, whose performance was assessed in both the original and validation cohorts, reportedly diagnosed cytomegalovirus status with high specificity and sensitivity.

The gene calls are TRBV19 and TRBJ1-1, with D possibly TRBD1 on 6 matching bases. The specimen sequenced was PBMCs. The sequence was collected from a girl under three years old in good health and CMV-seronegative. The CDR3 DNA reads TGTGCCAGTAGTATAGATCGGGAGGGCAGGGGTGGTGGAGCTTTCTTT. This translates into CASSIDREGRGGGAFF.